The clone carrying this TCR beta chain was seen repeatedly, ten times or more. This sample is part of a study of T-cell reconstitution after alpha-beta-depleted transplantation in children. TCRbeta library preparation incorporated unique molecular identifiers. TCRdb re-called the PCR reads through MiXCR, storing one row per CDR3 protein. The table has a few hundred thousand distinct CDR3 sequences, under 14% seen once. The CDR3 consists of 16 residues. From germline, CDR1 is SQVTM and CDR2 ANQGSEA. With 5 bases clipped from V and 4 bases from J, the junction kept 13 bases outside the gene matches. V usage is TRBV29-1 and J usage is TRBJ2-3; the match to TRBD2 covers 9 bases. The source of this sequence is a male patient under 10 years old who had a stem cell transplant for chronic granulomatous disease, so the T cells may come from the graft donor. The sequencing used peripheral blood, collected 180 days after TCRalphabeta/CD19-depleted stem cell transplant. As DNA, the CDR3 is TGCAGCGTTTTGTCTAGCGGGATACCCATTCCAGATACGCAGTATTTT. It is translated as CSVLSSGIPIPDTQYF.